The T cell receptor beta chain described here comes from a study of graft-versus-host responses after intestinal transplantation. Study outcomes and limitations: Early post-transplant HvG declines tracked with peak circulating GvH clone levels. High graft-versus-host to host-versus-graft clonal ratios were found in allografts of patients who had graft-donor T cell macrochimerism. Detection of GvH clones occurred in recipient marrow, and some had their first appearance in ileum or blood.

Investigators treated the graft tissue so that it released intraepithelial and lamina propria lymphocytes. Only in-frame clones appear in the TCRdb table, and some are missing; sequencing was by immunoSEQ multiplex PCR. The repertoire holds several hundred clones, 60% to 85% seen once, with under 35% in the top ten. This CDR3 has 13 residues. Trimming pared 9 bases from V and 3 bases from J, leaving 12 bases between. CDR1 WSHSY and CDR2 SAAADI come from the germline V gene. Concerning this clone: Its cognate antigen is unknown.

This sequence joins TRBV10-2 and TRBJ2-1, with D perhaps TRBD2 (6 bases). This TCR came from a human patient who received an intestinal transplant, so some T cells may come from the graft donor. The material sequenced was ileum tissue, taken about 9 months after intestinal transplant. The CDR3 loop reads CASVAELYNEQFF. DNA of the CDR3: TGCGCCAGTGTAGCGGAGCTCTACAATGAGCAGTTCTTC.